The 15 T cell receptor beta chains reported below all come from one sample, sequenced in a study of blood T cell repertoires in COVID-19. The assay was immunoSEQ multiplex PCR, and TCRdb's table has in-frame clones only and misses some. The sample includes more than 200,000 clones, approximately 90% of them seen just once. The sequenced sample was peripheral blood. The receptors come from a man between 25 and 39 years old with COVID-19, enrolled during active disease.

This clone was seen a handful of times. The chain has TRBV15 and TRBJ1-4; D remains unclear. CDR3 length: 16 amino acids. Trimming took 0 bases from V and 3 from J, leaving 11 bases between them. Per germline, CDR1 LNHNV and CDR2 YYDKDF (reference sequence). CDR3 nucleotide sequence: TGTGCCACCAGCAGAGATCGTGGAGGAGCTAATGAAAAACTGTTTTTT. The encoded protein is CATSRDRGGANEKLFF.

The genes are TRBV6-5 and TRBJ2-7; 7 bases fit TRBD1. The CDR3 is 15 residues long. Unmatched junction bases numbered 4, after V lost 2 bases and J lost 0 bases. Germline-derived CDR1 and CDR2 are MNHEY and SVGAGI. The CDR3 sequence is CASSYEGASSYEQYF. The DNA for the CDR3 is TGTGCCAGCAGTTACGAGGGGGCGAGCTCCTACGAGCAGTACTTC.

J is TRBJ2-3 and V is TRBV27, with D hard to call. The CDR3 covers 12 residues. Trimming left V 4 bases short and J 6 bases short, with 8 bases between. CDR1 and CDR2 (germline): MNHEY, SMNVEV (reference sequence). For the CDR3, the DNA is TGTGCCAGCAGTTCCGACTGGGATACGCAGTATTTT. Protein sequence: CASSSDWDTQYF.

This rearrangement joins TRBV7-2 to TRBJ1-2; TRBD1 aligns across 7 bases. V shed 1 base and J 4 bases; nucleotides not matched to a gene: 6. Germline CDR1 is SGHTA and CDR2 is FQGNSA. The CDR3 loop spans 15 amino acids. The CDR3 is CASSLVAGGAYGYTF. CDR3 coding DNA: TGTGCCAGCAGCTTAGTTGCAGGGGGTGCCTATGGCTACACCTTC.

The chain links TRBV19 to TRBJ1-2, with 8 positions matching TRBD1. Unmatched junction bases numbered 2, after V lost 1 base and J lost 4 bases. Germline assignment: CDR1 LNHDA and CDR2 SQIVND (reference sequence). This CDR3 has 14 residues. As DNA, the CDR3 is TGTGCCAGTAGTATAGTTGGACAGGGCTATGGCTACACCTTC. It translates to CASSIVGQGYGYTF. The whole variable domain, filled in from reference TRBV19 and TRBJ1-2, reads DGGITQSPKYLFRKEGQNVTLSCEQNLNHDAMYWYRQDPGQGLRLIYYSQIVNDFQKGDIAEGYSVSREKKESFPLTVTSAQKNPTAFYLCASSIVGQGYGYTFGSGTRLTVV.

There are many counts of this clone. The junction differs from germline at one of its ends, possibly a read error. This chain connects TRBV19 to TRBJ1-2; D not certain. CDR3 length equals 11 residues. Germline CDR1 and CDR2: LNHDA and SQIVND (reference sequence). The CDR3 nucleotides read TGTGCCAGTAGTCCGGCGAGGCACCTTACATTC. The encoded protein is CASSPARHLTF.

CDR3 in amino acids: CASSLGGGPPLHF. CDR3 nucleotide sequence: TGCGCCAGCAGCTTGGGAGGAGGGCCACCCCTCCACTTT. The gene calls are TRBV5-1 and TRBJ1-6; unclear D gene. Germline V gene sequence: CDR1 SGHRS, CDR2 YFSETQ. CDR3 length equals 13 residues. The V and J ends lost 0 bases and 11 bases respectively, with 9 bases between them.

The rearrangement joins TRBV4-3 to TRBJ2-6; the D gene is possibly TRBD1 (5 bases). CDR3 size: 18 residues. Germline V gene lookup returns CDR1 LGHNA and CDR2 YSLEER. Trimming pared 1 base from V and 0 bases from J, leaving 13 bases between. The DNA for the CDR3 is TGCGCCAGCAGCCAAGGGGCCCAGGGTTACTCTGGGGCCAACGTCCTGACTTTC. It specifies CASSQGAQGYSGANVLTF.

The rearrangement uses TRBV11-3 and TRBJ2-5, with 11 positions matching TRBD1. Germline V gene lookup returns CDR1 SGHNT and CDR2 YENEEA. The CDR3 consists of 15 residues. V shed 4 bases and J 5 bases; nucleotides not matched to a gene: 6. The CDR3 DNA reads TGTGCCAGCAGCTCCCGGACAGGGGGCGAGGAGACCCAGTACTTC. Translation: CASSSRTGGEETQYF.

The chain recombines TRBV5-5 with TRBJ2-2; D may be TRBD2 (6 bases). From germline, CDR1 is SGHKS and CDR2 YYEKEE (reference sequence). This CDR3 comprises 16 residues. V lost 0 bases to trimming and J lost 0 bases, with 9 bases between them. The chain's CDR3 is CASSLGVAANTGELFF. In DNA form, the CDR3 reads TGTGCCAGCAGCTTGGGAGTAGCGGCGAACACCGGGGAGCTGTTTTTT.

The chain links TRBV28 to TRBJ1-2; TRBD1 might be the D (6 bases). Germline V gene data show CDR1 as MDHEN and CDR2 as SYDVKM. The CDR3 is 15 residues long. V lost 6 bases and J lost 1, with 15 bases in between. The CDR3, as DNA: TGTGCCAGCAGCCTACAGGGTTCCCATAACTATGGCTACACCTTC. This encodes CASSLQGSHNYGYTF.

This chain uses TRBV5-4 with TRBJ1-2, with D maybe TRBD1 (5 bases). The CDR3 is 13 residues long. V was pared by 4 bases and J by 0 bases, with 7 bases between. Germline V gene data show CDR1 as SGHNT and CDR2 as YYREEE (reference sequence). DNA of the CDR3: TGTGCCAGCAGCCAGGGCCCTAACTATGGCTACACCTTC. Its translation is CASSQGPNYGYTF. The complete variable domain, with remaining parts taken from reference TRBV5-4 and TRBJ1-2, reads ETGVTQSPTHLIKTRGQQVTLRCSSQSGHNTVSWYQQALGQGPQFIFQYYREEENGRGNFPPRFSGLQFPNYSSELNVNALELDDSALYLCASSQGPNYGYTFGSGTRLTVV.

This chain uses TRBV7-6 with TRBJ1-1; D is unclear. This CDR3 is 16 amino acids long. Trimming pared 5 bases from V and 0 bases from J, leaving 16 bases between. Per germline, CDR1 SGHVS and CDR2 FNYEAQ. The DNA of the CDR3 is TGTGCCAGCAGCCTCCCGGGGTTGGGTGTGAACACTGAAGCTTTCTTT. Protein product: CASSLPGLGVNTEAFF.

This rearrangement joins TRBV27 to TRBJ1-4; D uncertain. Germline CDR1 and CDR2: MNHEY and SMNVEV (reference sequence). Between the trimmed V and J ends, which lost 4 bases and 0 bases, there was a span of 12 bases. The CDR3 length is 16 residues. CDR3 protein: CASSSLGSATNEKLFF. For the CDR3, the DNA is TGTGCCAGCAGTTCCCTTGGGAGTGCAACTAATGAAAAACTGTTTTTT.

The chain links TRBV3-1 (or the pseudogene TRBV3-2) to TRBJ1-2, with TRBD1 identical over 10 bases. The CDR3 length is 14 residues. J gave up 11 bases and V 3 bases, and 9 bases lay outside the gene matches. Germline CDR1 LGHDT, CDR2 YNNKEL (reference sequence). The DNA of the CDR3 is TGTGCCAGCAGCCAGGGACAGGGGATTCTGACTTACACCTTC. Translating it yields CASSQGQGILTYTF.